This entry is about one T cell receptor (beta chain). Antigen specificity is unknown. The CDR3 extends over 14 amino acids. V lost 6 bases to trimming and J lost 3 bases, with 15 bases between them. Germline V gives CDR1 SEHNR, CDR2 FQNEAQ (reference sequence). Naive CD4+ cells were CD45RA-selected; the remaining cells were memory. Profiled with immunoSEQ multiplex PCR; TCRdb holds only in-frame clones, not every one. The repertoire holds under 600,000 clones, with about 96% as singletons. The data belong to a study of shared clonotypes between healthy human individuals. Study results and limitations: Generally, estimated richness proved larger in naive subsets than it did in memory subsets. The researchers took only blood, and tissue repertoires probably look different. Non-shared clonotypes were found to have lower generation probabilities than the clonotypes that were shared by all four of the sorted-subset donors.

The chain uses TRBV7-9 and TRBJ2-7; D gene ambiguous. The sample taken for sequencing was naive CD4+ T cells sorted from blood. As to subset: CD45RA+ positively selected. The receptor was derived from a woman in her thirties in good health. The CDR3 DNA sequence: TGTGCCAGCAGTCCGCAGGCGGTGAGCTACGAGCAGTACTTC. Its protein product is CASSPQAVSYEQYF.